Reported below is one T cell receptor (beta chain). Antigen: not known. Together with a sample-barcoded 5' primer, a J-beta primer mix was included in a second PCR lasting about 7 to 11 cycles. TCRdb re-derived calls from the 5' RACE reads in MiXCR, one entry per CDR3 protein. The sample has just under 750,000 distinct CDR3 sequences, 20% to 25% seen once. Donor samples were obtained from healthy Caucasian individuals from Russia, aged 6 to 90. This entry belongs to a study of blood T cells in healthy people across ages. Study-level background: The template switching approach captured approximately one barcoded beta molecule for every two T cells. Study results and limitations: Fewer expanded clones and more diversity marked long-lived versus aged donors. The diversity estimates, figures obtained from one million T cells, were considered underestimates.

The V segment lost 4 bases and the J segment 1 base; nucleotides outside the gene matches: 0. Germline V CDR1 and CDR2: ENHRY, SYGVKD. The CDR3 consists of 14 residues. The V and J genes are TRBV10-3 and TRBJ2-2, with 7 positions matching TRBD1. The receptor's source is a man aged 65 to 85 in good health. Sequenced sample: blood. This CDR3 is CAISGQGNTGELFF. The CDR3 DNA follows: TGTGCCATCAGTGGACAGGGGAACACCGGGGAGCTGTTTTTT.